Sequencing of this TCR beta chain was carried out in a study of T cell responses to AZD1222 COVID-19 vaccine. As for the study in general: Pooled together were second doses at about 4 or about 12 weeks. Whole-study results and caveats: Among vaccine-associated CD4 TCRs, coverage spanned spike, with dominance at 160-218 and 743-854. Repertoire sampling was restricted to post-peak T cell response timepoints.

With regard to this clone: Its antigen is undetermined.

The CDR3 is 17 amino acids. Germline V CDR1 and CDR2: SGHRS, YFSETQ. V lost 3 bases to trimming and J lost 7 bases; unmatched junction nucleotides: 12. Some clones are missing from TCRdb's copy, which holds only in-frame ones; the method was immunoSEQ multiplex PCR. This sample has some 120,000 clones, with approximately 87% found just once. The TCR originated in an adult in good health. The gene calls are TRBV5-1 and TRBJ1-6; 8 bases line up with TRBD1. The input for sequencing was peripheral blood, taken on day 0 of AZD1222 vaccination. The CDR3 loop is CASSSGGTGLLNSPLHF. Here the CDR3 DNA reads TGCGCCAGCAGCTCCGGAGGGACAGGCCTACTGAATTCACCCCTCCACTTT.